What follows describes a single TCR beta chain. The specificity of this receptor is unknown. No base-level quality is on record; no much larger clone is a single base apart. V ends up 1 base short and J 4 bases short, with an unmatched junction base count of 3. Counted from cysteine to phenylalanine, this CDR3 has 16 amino acids. Only CDR3 DNA is held: 48 bases, read in frame from base 1. CDR1 SGHAT and CDR2 FQNNGV were looked up in the germline V gene. The entry originates in a study of cytomegalovirus exposure and HLA in healthy donors (dated by TCRdb to 2016 to 2017). With regard to the full study: An earlier analysis of 587 of the donors reported under 300 Gb of sequence data and 100 million to 120 million unique TCR beta sequences obtained from 180 million or so T cells. An early release that covered some 630 HLA-typed donors contained around 300 gigabases of sequencing data and roughly 84 million unique TCR sequences. Of the approximately 400 genotyped donors, 81% fell in the genetic ancestry cluster associated with self-reported Caucasian donors. The study aimed to test whether signatures of past pathogen exposure could be identified by cataloging public T cell receptors. The study profiled the T cell repertoires of about 640 subjects by immunosequencing and related them to cytomegalovirus serostatus. A separate validation cohort of over a hundred different subjects was used in addition to the roughly 670-subject first cohort. The study combined high-throughput TCR immunosequencing, statistical association of individual TCRs with disease status, and machine learning to predict cytomegalovirus infection status. To study patterns of TCR occurrence, a later analysis re-analyzed previously published TCR beta repertoires from 700 or so donors and added high-resolution HLA genotyping. Rather than using new phenotypic data, the later analysis identified candidate immune exposures from TCR beta sequences and from how often those sequences occurred across donors. To decide whether each TCR beta V gene segment behaved as functional or pseudogenic, an earlier analysis of some 540 of the donors relied on high-throughput TCR beta sequencing. Donor age, sex, ethnicity and CMV serostatus were collected together with the repertoire data. Genome-wide SNP genotypes for about three fifths of the roughly 700 donors were used in a later genetic analysis, which treated that subset as a discovery cohort. All discovery cohort repertoires had been generated on a single sequencing platform. HLA typing included class I and class II loci at four-digit resolution. The number of typed donors differed by locus: about 620-640 for A, B, C, DRB1 and DQB1; some 500 for DQA1; roughly 600 for DPA1; and approximately 450 for DPB1. About five DR-DQ haplotypes were treated as single units for association and clustering because of strong linkage in the cohort. Among a few hundred genotyped donors of the cohort, an average of around 240,000 unique TCR beta nucleotide sequences were sequenced per donor, around 20% of them non-productive. Findings and caveats that apply to the study as a whole: Broadly in line with IMGT annotations, most TCR beta V segments showed up in productive rearrangements about 87% or about 30% of the time in an earlier analysis of several hundred of the donors. A further reported finding was that TCR beta sequences accurately predicted the HLA-A and HLA-B alleles for most subjects in the first cohort. In a later analysis, most CMV-associated TCR beta chains were found to appear HLA-restricted, with HLA associations seemingly driven largely by CMV exposure. A total of around 150 TCR beta chains were listed by the study as associated with cytomegalovirus. According to a later analysis, TCR association rates differed among HLA loci, with DRB1 alleles showing the most associated TCRs and HLA-C alleles showing the fewest. A cluster of highly shared sequence variants was judged likely to represent a technical artifact of the sequencing pipeline. About 15 rarely observed V segments, including chromosome 9 orphons, were excluded from the earlier analysis of about 600 of the donors because counts were too low. A few of the identified cytomegalovirus-associated TCR beta chains were confirmed in vitro to be specific for cytomegalovirus antigens. Immune exposure information for the cohort was limited to CMV serostatus. Assigning TCR associations to individual alleles was difficult when HLA alleles, especially DR and DQ, strongly co-occurred. A later analysis reported that several top co-occurrence clusters appeared linked to parvovirus B19, influenza, CMV and Epstein-Barr virus. Correlated functional status among segregating V segments might reflect linkage disequilibrium, but an unknown experimental factor could not be ruled out. Because HLA typing was missing for some donors at each locus, association tests included only the typed subset. Specific HLA alleles were associated with around 18,000 TCR beta sequences at a false discovery rate of 0.05 in a later analysis. Some IMGT-functional V segments, including TRBV6-2 and TRBV6-3, could not be distinguished by the 87-base-pair reads and were therefore excluded. Most TCR sequences were observed very rarely across donors, whereas some public TCRs were present in many individuals. Cytomegalovirus status was reported to be diagnosed by the classifier with high specificity and sensitivity in both the original and validation cohorts. It was suggested by the authors that the approach could potentially be generalized to other disease states and immunological phenotypes. This cohort had only TCR beta chains sequenced, and the lack of alpha or paired-chain data limited which features could be detected. A later genetic analysis associated a missense DCLRE1C variant with V-gene and J-gene trimming of TCR beta chains, and an independent cohort replicated the association. A later genetic analysis reported fewer N-insertions in productive TCRs among donors in an Asian-associated ancestry cluster than the roughly 620-donor mean. The presence/absence analyses assumed that sequencing depth was roughly uniform across donors, and that assumption may not be true. In a later analysis, HLA-associated TCR beta chains were found to be more clonally expanded and to have lower generation probabilities than equally common non-associated chains.

Receptors were amplified or captured by the immunoSEQ multiplex PCR assay. The multiplex PCR relied on a mix of 60 forward primers for TCR Vbeta segments and 13 reverse primers for TCR Jbeta segments. Amplification of the CDR3 region of rearranged TCR beta genes was performed with a multiplex PCR assay on genomic DNA. The amplified TCR beta libraries were sequenced on the Illumina HiSeq System as 87-base-pair reads. The authors processed their data as follows. A later analysis tallied 75 million to 85 million unique TCR beta chains across the 610 or so repertoires, and approximately 12 million of those chains were shared by two or more donors. Raw reads were error-corrected and collapsed into unique sequences by a nearest-neighbor algorithm in which closely related sequences were merged to remove PCR and sequencing errors. V, D and J gene segments were assigned by aligning CDR3 sequences to IMGT reference sequences. For a sequence to be retained, at least a six-nucleotide match to both a V gene segment and a J gene segment was required. Rearrangements were classified as productive when the CDR3 lacked stop codons and remained in frame with V and J, and all other rearrangements were classified as non-productive. Following IMGT convention, CDR3 was defined as the stretch from the second conserved V-encoded cysteine to the conserved J-encoded phenylalanine. The earlier analysis of about 640 of the donors excluded any sequence lacking an unambiguous match to a single V gene segment. In an earlier analysis of 587 of the donors, V segments were called functional above 56.7% productive rearrangements and were called segregating when the between-donor standard deviation exceeded 5%. A statistical classification framework was developed to diagnose cytomegalovirus status using the catalog of TCR beta chain sequences. In a later analysis, V and J genes were assigned by comparing TCR nucleotide sequences against IMGT/GENE-DB human TR gene sequences. In a later analysis, CDR3 sequences and most-parsimonious VDJ recombination scenarios were assigned using the TCRdist pipeline. In a later analysis, each TCR beta chain was defined by its CDR3 amino acid sequence together with its V-gene family, and reads lacking a unique V-gene family were excluded. In a later analysis, a few hundred highly shared, low-generation-probability nucleotide sequences were removed to address suspected cross-contamination and a sequencing artifact. In a later analysis, a clonal expansion index was calculated for each public chain from normalized within-repertoire ranks of inferred template counts. In a later analysis, generation probabilities were computed using a VDJ recombination model fitted to out-of-frame rearrangements, and the results were checked against IGoR. A later analysis scored TCR-TCR, TCR-HLA and TCR-CMV co-occurrence with hypergeometric tests, applying a repertoire-size bias correction to TCR pairs. In a later analysis, false discovery rates were estimated by permuting HLA or CMV assignments 20 times. In a later analysis, co-occurring TCRs were grouped using DBSCAN, with TCRdist sequence similarity added in when clustering inside HLA-allele-positive subsets. Co-occurrence clustering excluded repertoires with fewer than 30,000 or more than 120,000 public chains, plus five with anomalous nucleotide sharing. TCRdb mirrors the immuneACCESS table, restricted to in-frame sequences. Some clones are absent from its copies; in checked studies, under half trace to an unresolved V gene, and the reason for the others is unknown. D and trimming come from the DNA, and the V and J calls and clone size come from that table. The sample table holds 98,000 or so clones, of which around 80% were seen once. The ten largest clones take up approximately 2% of the sample.

The cohort consisted of fewer than 700 healthy bone marrow donors. Cohort members were all nominally healthy when sampled, although unrecorded immune exposures were likely present. The donor tested CMV seronegative and was one of the 352 seronegative cohort members. A peripheral blood sample was collected from each donor, and TCR beta sequencing was performed on peripheral blood mononuclear cells. The Qiagen DNeasy Blood Extraction Kit was used to extract genomic DNA from the blood cell samples. The source of this sequence is a middle-aged woman in good health and CMV-seronegative. The sequenced material came from PBMCs. This chain joins TRBV11-2 to TRBJ2-7; 14 central bases correspond to TRBD2. The DNA sequence reads TGTGCCAGCAGCTTAGGGGGACTAGCGGGAGCGTACGAGCAGTACTTC. The encoded protein is CASSLGGLAGAYEQYF.